This T cell receptor (beta chain) was recovered during a study of T cell repertoires in cytomegalovirus infection. There are 10 residues in the CDR3. Looked up from germline, CDR1 is SQVTM and CDR2 is ANQGSEA. With 4 bases removed from V and 7 bases from J, the gap between germline ends came to 5 bases. TCRdb recomputed calls from the reads with MiXCR, one row per CDR3 protein. The sample has about 250,000 distinct CDR3 sequences, about 12% seen once. The source is a human donor in good health (CMV status not recorded). Some clones in this sample may be carry-over from other donors' samples. V and J are TRBV29-1 and TRBJ2-1, with D uncertain. The sequenced material came from PBMCs. The CDR3 sequence: CSVGRNEQFF. The CDR3 region has the DNA TGCAGCGTTGGGCGAAATGAGCAGTTCTTC.